This is a list of T cell receptor beta chains from one sample in a study of shared clonotypes between healthy human individuals. TCRdb's table, derived via immunoSEQ multiplex PCR, lists solely in-frame clones and lacks some. This table holds roughly 590,000 clones, roughly 95% found once. What was sequenced was naive CD8+ T cells sorted from blood. These receptor sequences come from a woman aged 25 to 39 in good health. The CDR3 runs from the conserved cysteine through the conserved F or W. A D gene is named only where the DNA matches it firmly. For some rows the clone size is stated as once, few or many, or as a class when expanded; others skip it.

cdr3_nt: TGTGCCAGCAGCCCGGCCCGACTAGGATCCTACAATGAGCAGTTCTTC
cdr3_aa: CASSPARLGSYNEQFF
d_call: .
j_call: TRBJ2-1
clone_size: .
v_call: TRBV7-6

cdr3_nt: TGTGCCAGCAGCTTTCTTGGGGCCGGCCTAGCTGGGGCCAACGTCCTGACTTTC
cdr3_aa: CASSFLGAGLAGANVLTF
d_call: .
j_call: TRBJ2-6
clone_size: .
v_call: TRBV7-6

cdr3_nt: TGTGCCAGCAGTTACTCGGGGGGGACCTTGAACACTGAAGCTTTCTTT
cdr3_aa: CASSYSGGTLNTEAFF
d_call: .
j_call: TRBJ1-1
clone_size: .
v_call: TRBV6-5

cdr3_nt: TGTGCCAGCAGCCTTGGACTAGGCTACAATGAGCAGTTCTTC
cdr3_aa: CASSLGLGYNEQFF
d_call: TRBD2
j_call: TRBJ2-1
clone_size: .
v_call: TRBV28

cdr3_nt: TGTGCCAGCAGCCAAAATACTATAACAGGGGGAACCAGTCGGTACGAGCAGTACTTC
cdr3_aa: CASSQNTITGGTSRYEQYF
d_call: TRBD1
j_call: TRBJ2-7
clone_size: .
v_call: TRBV14

cdr3_nt: TGTGCCAGCTCCCCTAGCGGGAGTTACGAGCAGTACTTC
cdr3_aa: CASSPSGSYEQYF
d_call: TRBD2
j_call: TRBJ2-7
clone_size: .
v_call: TRBV7-9

cdr3_nt: TGCGCCAGCAGCGACTTAAACACAGATACGCAGTATTTT
cdr3_aa: CASSDLNTDTQYF
d_call: .
j_call: TRBJ2-3
clone_size: .
v_call: TRBV10-2

cdr3_nt: TGTGCCAGCAGCTTATTGGACACTGAAGCTTTCTTT
cdr3_aa: CASSLLDTEAFF
d_call: .
j_call: TRBJ1-1
clone_size: .
v_call: TRBV13

cdr3_nt: TGTGCCAGCAGTGCCGACAGTTCTCAGCCCCAGCATTTT
cdr3_aa: CASSADSSQPQHF
d_call: .
j_call: TRBJ1-5
clone_size: .
v_call: TRBV6-5

cdr3_nt: TGTGCCATCAGCGACAGGGTTGCCTACGAGCAGTACTTC
cdr3_aa: CAISDRVAYEQYF
d_call: TRBD1
j_call: TRBJ2-7
clone_size: .
v_call: TRBV10-3

cdr3_nt: TGCGCCAGCAGCGGGGACACCGGGGAGCTGTTTTTT
cdr3_aa: CASSGDTGELFF
d_call: .
j_call: TRBJ2-2
clone_size: .
v_call: TRBV5-1

cdr3_nt: TGTGCCAGCAGCCTGGGACATCCGGGGGAGCAGTACTTC
cdr3_aa: CASSLGHPGEQYF
d_call: .
j_call: TRBJ2-7
clone_size: .
v_call: TRBV5-8

cdr3_nt: TGTGCCAGTAGTAAGCGAACGGGGTCGCCTGCAGACACTGAAGCTTTCTTT
cdr3_aa: CASSKRTGSPADTEAFF
d_call: .
j_call: TRBJ1-1
clone_size: .
v_call: TRBV19

cdr3_nt: TGTGCCAGCAGTGCCGAGGGAGAGAGCTCCTACGAGCAGTACTTC
cdr3_aa: CASSAEGESSYEQYF
d_call: .
j_call: TRBJ2-7
clone_size: .
v_call: TRBV6-5

cdr3_nt: TGCGCCAGCCAACAAGGGCAGGGCGCGTACGAGCAGTACTTC
cdr3_aa: CASQQGQGAYEQYF
d_call: .
j_call: TRBJ2-7
clone_size: .
v_call: TRBV4-1

cdr3_nt: TGTGCCAGCAGCTTGGCCGAGGCTTACGGGAGTCAGGAGACCCAGTACTTC
cdr3_aa: CASSLAEAYGSQETQYF
d_call: .
j_call: TRBJ2-5
clone_size: .
v_call: TRBV5-4

cdr3_nt: TGCGCCAGCAGCCCACAGGGGGCGGGGGAGACCCAGTACTTC
cdr3_aa: CASSPQGAGETQYF
d_call: TRBD1
j_call: TRBJ2-5
clone_size: .
v_call: TRBV4-1

cdr3_nt: TGTGCCAGCACTACAGACAGGATCAATCAGCCCCAGCATTTT
cdr3_aa: CASTTDRINQPQHF
d_call: .
j_call: TRBJ1-5
clone_size: once
v_call: TRBV2

cdr3_nt: TGTGCCAGCAGTTTGGGTCGGGGGCCCTATAGCAATCAGCCCCAGCATTTT
cdr3_aa: CASSLGRGPYSNQPQHF
d_call: .
j_call: TRBJ1-5
clone_size: .
v_call: TRBV27

cdr3_nt: TGTGCCAGCAGTTATAGAGCGGGAGGGTCCTACAATGAGCAGTTCTTC
cdr3_aa: CASSYRAGGSYNEQFF
d_call: TRBD2
j_call: TRBJ2-1
clone_size: .
v_call: TRBV6-5

cdr3_nt: TGCGCCAGCAGCCAACGTAACGACAGGGGGGCCTACGAGCAGTACTTC
cdr3_aa: CASSQRNDRGAYEQYF
d_call: TRBD1
j_call: TRBJ2-7
clone_size: .
v_call: TRBV4-1

cdr3_nt: TGTGCCAGCGGCGGACTAGCGGGAGAGGCAGAGACCCAGTACTTC
cdr3_aa: CASGGLAGEAETQYF
d_call: TRBD2
j_call: TRBJ2-5
clone_size: .
v_call: TRBV11-2

cdr3_nt: TGCAGCGTGGTTTTTGGGGGGCCCTCTGGAAACACCATATATTTT
cdr3_aa: CSVVFGGPSGNTIYF
d_call: .
j_call: TRBJ1-3
clone_size: .
v_call: TRBV29-1

cdr3_nt: TGTGCCACCAGCAGAGATAGGGGACAAAACCCCTACGAGCAGTACTTC
cdr3_aa: CATSRDRGQNPYEQYF
d_call: .
j_call: TRBJ2-7
clone_size: .
v_call: TRBV15

cdr3_nt: TGCAGCGTTCTGAAGGGGACCGGGGAGCTGTTTTTT
cdr3_aa: CSVLKGTGELFF
d_call: .
j_call: TRBJ2-2
clone_size: few
v_call: TRBV29-1

cdr3_nt: TGTGCCAGCAGCTTGCGGGTCGCAGCCAAAGATACGCAGTATTTT
cdr3_aa: CASSLRVAAKDTQYF
d_call: .
j_call: TRBJ2-3
clone_size: once
v_call: TRBV5-8

cdr3_nt: TGCACCAGCAGCCAGGTAGCGGGATGGTTCTACAATGAGCAGTTCTTC
cdr3_aa: CTSSQVAGWFYNEQFF
d_call: .
j_call: TRBJ2-1
clone_size: .
v_call: TRBV1

cdr3_nt: TGTGCCAGTAGTTCTTTGATTACCTACGAGCAGTACTTC
cdr3_aa: CASSSLITYEQYF
d_call: .
j_call: TRBJ2-7
clone_size: .
v_call: TRBV19

cdr3_nt: TGCGCCAGCAGTGACGGGGACAGGGGTGTTAATGGCTACACCTTC
cdr3_aa: CASSDGDRGVNGYTF
d_call: TRBD1
j_call: TRBJ1-2
clone_size: .
v_call: TRBV10-2

cdr3_nt: TGTGCCAGTACTCCACCCCGGACAGGGGAAGGAAACACCATATATTTT
cdr3_aa: CASTPPRTGEGNTIYF
d_call: TRBD1
j_call: TRBJ1-3
clone_size: .
v_call: TRBV19

cdr3_nt: TGTGCCAGCAGCCTCGGGAGATCAGATACGCAGTATTTT
cdr3_aa: CASSLGRSDTQYF
d_call: .
j_call: TRBJ2-3
clone_size: .
v_call: TRBV7-9

cdr3_nt: TGCGCCAGCAGCGTAGGGGACAGGGGTATTGGAAACACCATATATTTT
cdr3_aa: CASSVGDRGIGNTIYF
d_call: TRBD1
j_call: TRBJ1-3
clone_size: .
v_call: TRBV5-1

cdr3_nt: TGTGCCAGCAGCTCCTCAACCGGAGTAGGGGCGGAAGCTTTCTTT
cdr3_aa: CASSSSTGVGAEAFF
d_call: .
j_call: TRBJ1-1
clone_size: once
v_call: TRBV5-5